This T cell receptor (beta chain) emerged from a study of cytomegalovirus exposure and HLA in healthy donors. Notes on the study in general: Later on, an analysis found that several of the most significant clusters appeared to be linked to common viral pathogens, which included parvovirus B19.

The V end was cut by 1 base, the J end by 8 bases, with 8 bases between. CDR3 size: 12 residues. Germline-derived CDR1 and CDR2 are SGHDN and FVKESK. Amplification used 60 Vbeta primers and 13 Jbeta primers. Sequencing was performed with immunoSEQ multiplex PCR; in TCRdb, only in-frame clones are kept and a portion is missing. Counted here are about 43,000 clones, roughly 51% occurring once; the ten biggest clones make up 5% to 6.5%. This clone was counted only a few times. Antigen specificity is unknown. The genes are TRBV14 and TRBJ1-2; D ambiguous. Sequencing was performed on PBMCs. This TCR was sampled from a man aged 55 to 70 in good health and CMV-seronegative. The CDR3 spells CASSQGPRGYTF. CDR3 nucleotides: TGTGCCAGCAGCCAAGGACCTAGGGGCTACACCTTC.